This TCR beta chain was sequenced for a study of blood T cell repertoires in COVID-19. Study details: Acute and convalescent COVID-19 samples came from the United States, Italy and Spain. PBMCs, B-cell-depleted T cells, or T cells were the source of the cDNA or gDNA that made up the material.

A Seattle source enrolled patients during active infection and followed them longitudinally. This clone has only a few counts. Clones were sequenced by immunoSEQ multiplex PCR, and TCRdb holds only the in-frame ones, with some missing. The repertoire holds about 320,000 clones, more than 70% seen once, with 1.6% in the top ten. CDR1 is SGHAT and CDR2 is FQNNGV in the germline V gene. V was pared by 5 bases and J by 4 bases, with 11 bases between. The CDR3 is 14 amino acids. This sequence joins TRBV11-2 and TRBJ2-2; D may be TRBD2 (5 bases). The sequence was collected from a woman between 25 and 40 years old with COVID-19, enrolled during active disease. Sequencing was carried out using peripheral blood. CDR3 amino acids: CASSHLRGTGELFF. In nucleotides, the CDR3 is TGTGCCAGCAGCCATCTCCGGGGCACCGGGGAGCTGTTTTTT.